This T cell receptor (beta chain) was identified in a study of cytomegalovirus exposure and HLA in healthy donors. Study observations and caveats: Confirmation in vitro established that a few CMV-associated chains were specific for CMV antigens.

Libraries were prepared by immunoSEQ multiplex PCR; TCRdb keeps only in-frame clonotypes and omits some of them. The sample has 100,000 to 130,000 clones, around 95% seen once. There are 16 residues in the CDR3. With 10 bases clipped from V and 7 bases from J, the junction kept 21 bases outside the gene matches. Per the germline V gene, CDR1 is MNHEY and CDR2 is SMNVEV (reference sequence). Remarks on this clone: Its target is not known.

Sequencing used PBMCs. This sequence joins TRBV27 and TRBJ1-2; 7 bases agree with TRBD1. The origin of this receptor is a woman younger than 35 in good health and CMV-seronegative. CDR3 in amino acids: CATFTGQSLISGGYTF. In DNA form, the CDR3 reads TGTGCCACCTTCACGGGACAGTCGTTAATATCCGGTGGCTACACCTTC.